This entry lists 22 T cell receptor beta chains sequenced from one sample in a study of response to subunit inactivated influenza vaccine. From the RT-PCR reads, TCRdb called clonotypes with MiXCR, one entry per CDR3 protein. The data contain 650,000 to 700,000 distinct CDR3 sequences, about a sixth of them seen just once; the ten biggest clones take up under 14%. The sequences come from PBMCs from blood, collected 11 to 12 days after vaccination. The source of these receptors is a middle-aged man who received an inactivated influenza vaccine.

The genes are TRBV7-2 and TRBJ2-3, with D perhaps matching TRBD2 (5 bases). The CDR3 has 16 residues. Germline V lookup: CDR1 SGHTA, CDR2 FQGNSA. The V end was cut by 2 bases, the J end by 0 bases, with 12 bases between. In DNA, the CDR3 is TGTGCCAGCAGCTTACTCGGGGTGCGCAGCACAGATACGCAGTATTTT. It translates to CASSLLGVRSTDTQYF.

This clonotype was counted a few times. This chain joins TRBV7-2 and TRBJ2-3, with D perhaps assigned TRBD1 or TRBD2 (6 bases each). V gave up 5 bases and J gave up 2 bases, with 11 bases separating them. The germline V gene has CDR1 SGHTA and CDR2 FQGNSA. The CDR3 length is 14 residues. The CDR3 region has the DNA TGTGCCAGCAGCGACCCGGGGGCCACAGATACGCAGTATTTT. It encodes CASSDPGATDTQYF. The variable domain in full, with the rest retrieved from reference TRBV7-2 and TRBJ2-3, is GAGVSQSPSNKVTEKGKDVELRCDPISGHTALYWYRQSLGQGLEFLIYFQGNSAPDKSGLPSDRFSAERTGGSVSTLTIQRTQQEDSAVYLCASSDPGATDTQYFGPGTRLTVL.

This clonotype was observed a few times. V usage is TRBV5-1 and J usage is TRBJ1-2, with D possibly being TRBD1 (6 bases). Germline lookup yields CDR1 SGHRS and CDR2 YFSETQ. With 2 bases removed from V and 4 bases from J, the gap between germline ends came to 15 bases. The CDR3 totals 15 residues. CDR3 in amino acids: CASSFGGSGAYGYTF. CDR3 bases: TGCGCCAGCAGCTTCGGGGGATCAGGGGCCTATGGCTACACCTTC.

The chain employs TRBV29-1 and TRBJ2-3, with D unresolved. Trimming stripped 4 bases from V and 2 bases from J, with 7 bases between. The CDR3 contains 12 residues. Per the germline V gene, CDR1 is SQVTM and CDR2 is ANQGSEA. The CDR3 loop is CSVAQFTDTQYF. CDR3 DNA sequence: TGCAGCGTTGCCCAGTTCACAGATACGCAGTATTTT.

This clonotype was seen repeatedly, ten times or more. J is TRBJ2-1 and V is TRBV5-6; TRBD1 agrees at 8 bases. J gave up 2 bases and V 4 bases, and 8 bases lay outside the gene matches. CDR1 and CDR2 from the germline V gene are SGHDT and YYEEEE. This CDR3 spans 16 amino acids. CDR3 sequence (DNA): TGTGCCAGCAGCCACGGGACAGGAAGGACCTACAATGAGCAGTTCTTC. It yields the protein CASSHGTGRTYNEQFF.

This clonotype was detected a few times. The genes are TRBV10-3 and TRBJ1-1; 8 bases agree with TRBD1. The V and J ends lost 6 bases and 1 base, in that order; junction bases with no gene match: 7. CDR3 size: 15 residues. CDR1 ENHRY and CDR2 SYGVKD come from the germline V gene. The CDR3 region has the DNA TGTGCCATCAGCGGACAGGGTTTGAGGAACACTGAAGCTTTCTTT. Encoded protein: CAISGQGLRNTEAFF.

This clonotype was observed a few times. The junction differs from germline at one of its ends, possibly a read error. The rearrangement joins TRBV12-3 or TRBV12-4 to TRBJ1-4; TRBD1 aligns across 10 bases. This CDR3 comprises 14 residues. For the CDR3, the DNA is TGTGCCAGCAGTTTCTGGGACAGGGGAAAGGGTGTACATTTT. Its protein product is CASSFWDRGKGVHF.

The chain joins TRBV4-1 to TRBJ2-7; 9 bases fit TRBD1. J was trimmed by 2 bases and V by 1 base; bases with no gene match: 3. The germline gives CDR1 MGHRA, CDR2 YSYEKL. CDR3 length equals 15 residues. In DNA form, the CDR3 reads TGCGCCAGCAGCCAAGGACAGGGGGGGACCTACGAGCAGTACTTC. It yields the protein CASSQGQGGTYEQYF.

The chain carries TRBV6-2 or TRBV6-3 and TRBJ2-7; D is ambiguous. The CDR3 spans 16 residues. Germline V gene sequence: CDR1 MNHEY, CDR2 SVGEGT. Trimming took 0 bases from V and 1 from J, leaving 13 bases between them. The CDR3 loop is CASSYSTRFPSYEQYF. CDR3 DNA sequence: TGTGCCAGCAGTTACTCGACAAGGTTCCCGTCCTACGAGCAGTACTTC.

This clonotype was observed a handful of times. The chain has TRBV12-3 or TRBV12-4 and TRBJ1-5, with D tentatively TRBD1 (5 bases). V shed 4 bases and J shed 2 bases, with 15 bases lying between them. The CDR3 runs 16 residues. CDR3 sequence reads: CASSSSRVTGNQPQHF. The CDR3 DNA reads as TGTGCCAGCAGTTCTTCCAGGGTTACTGGCAATCAGCCCCAGCATTTT.

The genes are TRBV5-6 and TRBJ1-2; weak D call: TRBD1 (5 bases). This CDR3 comprises 13 residues. Trimming stripped 0 bases from V and 7 bases from J, with 10 bases between. Germline V gene lookup returns CDR1 SGHDT and CDR2 YYEEEE. The CDR3 DNA reads TGTGCCAGCAGCTTGGCGTCAGGGCTTGGCTACACCTTC. It translates to CASSLASGLGYTF.

CDR3 loop: CASSQEPGTTDTQYF. The CDR3 DNA sequence: TGTGCCAGCAGCCAAGAGCCCGGGACCACAGATACGCAGTATTTT. The rearrangement uses TRBV14 and TRBJ2-3; D might be TRBD1 or TRBD2, each matching 5 bases. CDR3 length equals 15 residues. Trimming removed 0 bases from V and 2 bases from J, with 9 bases in between. Germline CDR1 and CDR2: SGHDN and FVKESK.

This clonotype was counted a few times. J is TRBJ2-6 and V is TRBV27; TRBD1 might be the D (5 bases). Trimming shortened V by 3 bases and J by 0 bases, and 9 bases separated the two germline ends. This CDR3 has 16 residues. In germline, CDR1 is MNHEY, CDR2 SMNVEV (reference sequence). The CDR3 coding sequence is TGTGCCAGCAGTTTCATAGGACACTCTGGGGCCAACGTCCTGACTTTC. Amino acid sequence: CASSFIGHSGANVLTF.

The chain employs TRBV5-5 and TRBJ2-2, with D possibly matching TRBD2 (6 bases). From germline, CDR1 is SGHKS and CDR2 YYEKEE (reference sequence). With 3 bases removed from V and 6 bases from J, the gap between germline ends came to 12 bases. CDR3 length: 14 amino acids. CDR3 in amino acids: CASSSDYLAGELFF. DNA for the CDR3: TGTGCCAGCAGCTCGGACTACTTGGCCGGGGAGCTGTTTTTT.

This clonotype has more than one count but fewer than ten. This sequence joins TRBV5-5 and TRBJ1-4; D not resolved. Trimming removed 2 bases at V and 8 bases at J, with 16 bases between. The CDR3 length is 15 residues. CDR1 and CDR2 (germline): SGHKS, YYEKEE (reference sequence). Written as DNA, the CDR3 is TGTGCCAGCAGCTTTACCTGGGCAGAGGAGGAAAAACTGTTTTTT. Translation gives CASSFTWAEEEKLFF. Full variable domain (outside the CDR3, taken from reference TRBV5-5 and TRBJ1-4): DAGVTQSPTHLIKTRGQQVTLRCSPISGHKSVSWYQQVLGQGPQFIFQYYEKEERGRGNFPDRFSARQFPNYSSELNVNALLLGDSALYLCASSFTWAEEEKLFFGSGTQLSVL.

This clonotype appeared a few times. J is TRBJ2-3 and V is TRBV11-2, with TRBD1 identical over 7 bases. With 5 bases clipped from V and 4 bases from J, the junction kept 6 bases outside the gene matches. CDR1 and CDR2 (germline): SGHAT, FQNNGV. The CDR3 runs to 14 residues. The CDR3 loop is CASSLNRGPDTQYF. CDR3 nucleotides: TGTGCCAGCAGCCTAAACAGGGGTCCAGATACGCAGTATTTT.

This clonotype was seen repeatedly, ten times or more. Its ends do not fully match the called genes, so a read error is possible. V is TRBV10-2 and J is TRBJ2-5, with D perhaps TRBD1 (6 bases). This CDR3 has 15 residues. The V gene's germline CDR1 is WSHSY and CDR2 SAAADI. CDR3 in amino acids: CASSDWTASEESQYF. In nucleotides, the CDR3 is TGCGCCAGCAGTGATTGGACAGCCTCGGAGGAGAGCCAGTACTTC.

V is TRBV2 and J is TRBJ1-5; TRBD1 is a possible D gene (5 bases). V gave up 5 bases and J gave up 5 bases, with 13 bases separating them. Germline lookup yields CDR1 SNHLY and CDR2 FYNNEI. This CDR3 contains 14 residues. This CDR3 is CASSKSGHDQPQHF. CDR3 nucleotides: TGTGCCAGCAGTAAATCAGGGCACGATCAGCCCCAGCATTTT.

This clonotype has a count of ten or more. The DNA of the CDR3 is TGTGCCAGCAGTTTTTTCCCAGATACGCAGTATTTT. Translated, it gives CASSFFPDTQYF. This sequence joins TRBV12-3 or TRBV12-4 and TRBJ2-3; no definite D call. Trimming took off 3 bases at V and 4 bases at J, with 5 bases between the two ends. The CDR3 runs to 12 residues.

Ten or more counts support this clonotype. V gene TRBV12-3 or TRBV12-4 combines with J gene TRBJ2-5, with TRBD2 as a possible D gene (6 bases). CDR3 length equals 13 residues. Trimming stripped 6 bases from V and 5 bases from J, with 13 bases between. The DNA of the CDR3 is TGTGCCAGCAGCCCGGGACTTAGGGAGACCCAGTACTTC. The encoded protein is CASSPGLRETQYF.

This clonotype has only a few counts. The rearrangement links TRBV20-1 to TRBJ2-1; TRBD2 matches at 10 bases. Trimming removed 3 bases from V and 8 bases from J; junction bases left unmatched: 7. The CDR3 totals 14 residues. Germline CDR1 is DFQATT and CDR2 is SNEGSKA (reference sequence). In nucleotides, the CDR3 is TGCAGTGCTAGCACGGGACTAGCGACCGATGAGCAGTTCTTC. This gives the protein CSASTGLATDEQFF.

The chain combines TRBV5-1 with TRBJ2-3, with a possible D match to TRBD2 (5 bases). CDR3 length: 15 residues. CDR1 and CDR2 (germline): SGHRS, YFSETQ. The V end was cut by 1 base, the J end by 3 bases, with 12 bases between. CDR3: CASSLREIGTDTQYF. In DNA, the CDR3 is TGCGCCAGCAGCTTGAGGGAGATTGGTACAGATACGCAGTATTTT.